This T cell receptor beta chain was identified during a study of blood T cell repertoires in COVID-19 (dated by TCRdb to the early 2020s). Background on the whole study: The collaborator samples originated in the United States, Italy and Spain and spanned the acute and convalescent phases of COVID-19. The material from the prospective study consisted of cDNA or gDNA derived from T cells, B-cell-depleted T cells, or PBMCs. Subjects who had been exposed to COVID-19, were actively infected with it, or had recovered from it provided the deeply sampled blood TCRbeta repertoires that made up the dataset. The repertoires were released in a freely available public database meant as a resource for research on the immune response to SARS-CoV-2. Samples came from the ongoing ImmuneRACE study (first 160 participants) plus 1,254 subjects from 6 global collaborators. The sample metadata nearly always contained a de-identified subject ID, COVID-19 status, age in years and sex. Where available, HLA class I and class II types were taken from metadata supplied by the sample provider and were not determined by assay-based typing.

TCRbeta CDR3 regions were amplified from genomic DNA using the immunoSEQ Assay, a bias-controlled multiplex PCR. Per the original workflow: Within the assay, amplification of reference gene primers was used to estimate how many nucleated cells each sample contained. To quantify the absolute abundance of each unique TCRbeta CDR3 rearrangement, sequence reads were collapsed and filtered. Productive Simpson clonality was computed per sample as the square root of Simpson's diversity index over productive rearrangements. The table was pulled from immuneACCESS by TCRdb, which kept in-frame rearrangements only. Such tables lose some clones; where checked, under half of the loss comes from unresolved V genes, and the rest has no known cause. V and J calls and clone size come straight from that table; D and trimming were deduced from the DNA. For this sample the table gives about 150,000 clones, of which about 83% were detected only once. Of the sample, about an eighth is held by the ten largest clones.

One collaborating source in Seattle enrolled patients during active infection and followed them longitudinally through the course of disease. Each collaborating institution followed its own protocols to collect whole blood in K2EDTA tubes. For TCRbeta analysis, collaborator samples were shipped as frozen whole blood, as isolated PBMCs, or as DNA extracted from either sample type. The research as a whole found: Clinical and demographic metadata were provided uncurated, with the amount varying by source and participant.

From its cysteine to its phenylalanine, the CDR3 spans 18 amino acids. CDR3 DNA is the only sequence kept; it has 54 bases, read in frame from the first base. Trimming accounts for 5 bases at V and 5 bases at J, while the number of junction bases matched to no gene is 17. The germline V gene supplies CDR1 SGHTA and CDR2 FQGTGA. A note on this clone: Its recognized antigen is unknown. Base qualities are missing; no much larger clone stands one base away.

Sample: peripheral blood. The chain is encoded by TRBV7-3 joined to TRBJ2-2, and TRBD2 matches 7 of the central bases. The TCR originated in a woman aged 55-75 years with COVID-19, enrolled during active disease. The CDR3 protein sequence reads: CASSLPSAGLVSTGELFF. The DNA sequence is as follows: TGTGCCAGCAGCCTCCCGTCGGCCGGACTAGTCTCTACCGGGGAGCTGTTTTTT.